Shown below are 23 T cell receptor beta chains from a single sample sequenced in a study of molecular identifiers for immune sequencing clone quantification. TCRdb recomputed calls from the PCR reads with MiXCR, one row per CDR3 protein. The sample includes around 65,000 distinct CDR3 sequences, roughly 18% of them seen just once. Material: naive CD8+ T cells from blood, with Jurkat cell RNA spiked in. Subset given: FACS-sorted CD8+CD4-CCR7+CD45RA+ naive T cells. The receptors shown here come from a human donor in good health. Some libraries in this study had Jurkat cell RNA spiked in.

In its sample, this clonotype was seen many times. V usage is TRBV4-1 and J usage is TRBJ2-2; TRBD1 aligns across 8 bases. Trimming cost V 4 bases and J 2 bases; bases outside gene matches: 3. This CDR3 contains 15 residues. The germline CDR1 and CDR2 sequences are MGHRA and YSYEKL. CDR3 coding DNA: TGCGCCAGCAGCCCGGACAGGGTCAACACCGGGGAGCTGTTTTTT. The encoded protein is CASSPDRVNTGELFF.

This clonotype was seen more than once but under ten times. V gene TRBV12-5 combines with J gene TRBJ2-1, with 13 bases aligning to TRBD2. Germline-derived CDR1 and CDR2 are LGHNT and FRNRAP. Losses at the gene ends were 0 bases for V and 8 bases for J; bases not matched to a gene: 16. CDR3 length: 20 residues. The CDR3 sequence: CASGLVHVLAGGAGDDEQFF. As DNA, the CDR3 is TGTGCTAGTGGTTTGGTACATGTACTAGCGGGAGGGGCTGGGGACGATGAGCAGTTCTTC.

This clonotype showed up many times. This sequence joins TRBV7-8 and TRBJ2-2, with D tentatively TRBD1 or TRBD2 (6 bases each). The germline CDR1 and CDR2 sequences are SGHVS and FQNEAQ. This CDR3 is built from 16 residues. The V end lost 2 bases, the J end lost 5 bases, and 15 bases lay between the germline ends. This CDR3 reads CASSLSDWGATGELFF. The CDR3 DNA is TGTGCCAGCAGCTTATCGGATTGGGGGGCGACCGGGGAGCTGTTTTTT. The whole variable domain, remainder taken from reference TRBV7-8 and TRBJ2-2, is GAGVSQSPRYKVAKRGQDVALRCDPISGHVSLFWYQQALGQGPEFLTYFQNEAQLDKSGLPSDRFFAERPEGSVSTLKIQRTQQEDSAVYLCASSLSDWGATGELFFGEGSRLTVL.

There are many counts of this clonotype. The chain uses TRBV19 and TRBJ2-2, with 10 bases fitting TRBD2. This CDR3 has 19 amino acids. Germline V lookup: CDR1 LNHDA, CDR2 SQIVND (reference sequence). The V segment lost 1 base and the J segment 3 bases; nucleotides outside the gene matches: 11. In DNA, the CDR3 is TGTGCCAGTAGTATAGTCCTACGCACTAGCGGGACCGACACCGGGGAGCTGTTTTTT. Protein product: CASSIVLRTSGTDTGELFF. The full variable domain, with the rest looked up from reference TRBV19 and TRBJ2-2, is DGGITQSPKYLFRKEGQNVTLSCEQNLNHDAMYWYRQDPGQGLRLIYYSQIVNDFQKGDIAEGYSVSREKKESFPLTVTSAQKNPTAFYLCASSIVLRTSGTDTGELFFGEGSRLTVL.

Of note for this clonotype: This could be a read error, since a much larger clone is one nucleotide away. This chain links TRBV7-9 with TRBJ2-3; no clear D gene. The CDR3 is 14 residues long. In germline, CDR1 is SEHNR, CDR2 FQNEAQ (reference sequence). CDR3 DNA: TGTGCCAGCAGCTGGAAGTTAAAAAGAGATACGAAGTATTTT. This gives the protein CASSWKLKRDTKYF.

Of note for this clonotype: A much larger clone lies a single base off, so this may be a read error. J is TRBJ2-2 and V is TRBV27, with D maybe TRBD2 (5 bases). Per the germline V gene, CDR1 is MNHEY and CDR2 is SMNVEV (reference sequence). There are 15 residues in the CDR3. CDR3: CASSLSSMLTGELVF. CDR3 DNA: TGTGCCAGCAGTTTAAGCAGTATGTTAACCGGGGAGCTGGTTTTT.

In its sample, this clonotype was seen many times. The chain recombines TRBV18 with TRBJ2-1; 8 nucleotides agree with TRBD2. J lost 4 bases, V lost 0 bases, and 5 bases had no gene match. Looked up from germline, CDR1 is KGHSH and CDR2 is LQKENI. The CDR3 is 16 residues long. For the CDR3, the DNA is TGTGCCAGCTCACCACCCTCAGCGGGAGCATACAATGAGCAGTTCTTC. Its protein is CASSPPSAGAYNEQFF.

Comment on this clonotype: A much more abundant neighbour one base away suggests this may be a read error. The chain combines TRBV11-2 with TRBJ2-7; D gene unclear. CDR3 size: 13 residues. CDR1 is SGHAT, CDR2 FQNNGV, per germline. The CDR3 loop is CAGSLVVSYEQYF. CDR3 nucleotide sequence: TGTGCCGGCAGCTTAGTAGTGAGCTACGAGCAGTACTTC.

The sample holds many counts of this clonotype. V is TRBV28 and J is TRBJ2-7; 7 bases line up with TRBD1. From germline, CDR1 is MDHEN and CDR2 SYDVKM. The V and J ends lost 6 bases and 1 base, in that order; junction bases with no gene match: 6. The CDR3 is 14 residues long. The CDR3 DNA reads as TGTGCCAGCAGCTCGACAGGGAGTTCCTACGAGCAGTACTTC. It translates to CASSSTGSSYEQYF.

Regarding this clonotype: A much larger clone sits a single nucleotide away, making a read error possible. The CDR3 nucleotides are TGTGCCAGCAGCTTAACGCTAACCTCCGATACGCGGTATTTT. It is translated as CASSLTLTSDTRYF. The rearrangement joins TRBV7-3 to TRBJ2-3; no clear D. The V gene's germline CDR1 is SGHTA and CDR2 FQGTGA. The CDR3 spans 14 residues.

This clonotype was picked up many times. The chain has TRBV28 and TRBJ1-5; D ambiguous. Germline CDR1 is MDHEN and CDR2 is SYDVKM. This CDR3 contains 15 residues. V was pared by 4 bases and J by 9 bases, with 19 bases between. CDR3 region: CASSSARRAQRPQHF. The DNA of the CDR3 is TGTGCCAGCAGTTCCGCACGACGGGCGCAGAGGCCCCAGCATTTT. Using reference TRBV28 and TRBJ1-5 for the parts outside the CDR3, the full variable domain is DVKVTQSSRYLVKRTGEKVFLECVQDMDHENMFWYRQDPGLGLRLIYFSYDVKMKEKGDIPEGYSVSREKKERFSLILESASTNQTSMYLCASSSARRAQRPQHFGDGTRLSIL.

This clonotype was recorded at least ten times. V usage is TRBV29-1 and J usage is TRBJ2-1, with D possibly matching TRBD1 (5 bases). Germline V CDR1 and CDR2: SQVTM, ANQGSEA. CDR3 length equals 14 residues. This CDR3 reads CRKSVTASYNEQFF. In DNA form, the CDR3 reads TGCAGGAAGTCGGTGACAGCCTCCTACAATGAGCAGTTCTTC.

This clonotype was observed a handful of times. Mismatch with germline at one junction end may stem from a read error. The chain recombines TRBV30 with TRBJ2-1, with D possibly matching TRBD2 (5 bases). The CDR3 runs 15 residues. The germline CDR1 and CDR2 sequences are GTSNPN and SVGIG (reference sequence). CDR3 sequence: CAFEAISATYNVQFF. Written as DNA, the CDR3 is TGTGCCTTCGAAGCCATTAGCGCCACCTACAATGTGCAGTTCTTC.

With regard to this clonotype: A much larger clone differs from this one at a single base, so this may be a read error. This chain connects TRBV13 to TRBJ2-4; 8 bases fit TRBD1. The CDR3 spans 16 residues. The germline CDR1 and CDR2 sequences are PRHDT and FYEKMQ (reference sequence). CDR3 protein: CASSLVAGTGQNIRYF. The CDR3 DNA reads TGTGCCAGCAGCTTAGTGGCCGGGACAGGCCAAAACATTCGGTACTTC.

The chain has TRBV7-2 and TRBJ2-7, with 9 bases that match TRBD1. Germline V lookup: CDR1 SGHTA, CDR2 FQGNSA. Unmatched junction bases numbered 4, after V lost 1 base and J lost 0 bases. The CDR3 length is 16 residues. The DNA for the CDR3 is TGTGCCAGCAGCTTAGGGGGGACAGGGACCTCCTACGAGCAGTACTTC. Residues: CASSLGGTGTSYEQYF.

There are a few counts of this clonotype. The gene calls are TRBV5-6 and TRBJ1-3; perhaps TRBD1 as D (5 bases). V was clipped by 1 base and J by 4 bases, with 15 bases between them. The CDR3 extends over 16 amino acids. In germline, CDR1 is SGHDT, CDR2 YYEEEE. In nucleotides, the CDR3 is TGTGCCAGCAGCTTGTCTTATGCAGGGTCCGGAAACACCATATATTTT. It is translated as CASSLSYAGSGNTIYF.

Remarks on this clonotype: A single base separates this from a much larger clone, so it may be a read error. The V call is TRBV13, the J call TRBJ1-1; 8 positions agree with TRBD1. The CDR3 sequence is 16 residues long. The V gene end was trimmed by 4 bases and the J gene end by 0 bases; junction bases not matched to a gene: 7. Germline V gene lookup returns CDR1 PRHDT and CDR2 FYEKMQ (reference sequence). The DNA of the CDR3 is TGTGCCAGCAGCTCACCAGGGACAGGATTGAACACTGAAGCTTTCTTT. It codes for CASSSPGTGLNTEAFF.

This clonotype was seen at least ten times. The chain uses TRBV7-9 and TRBJ2-3; D possibly corresponds to TRBD2 (6 bases). The V and J ends lost 7 bases and 3 bases respectively, with 23 bases between them. The germline V gene encodes CDR1 SEHNR and CDR2 FQNEAQ (reference sequence). The CDR3 is 17 residues long. CDR3 bases: TGTGCCAGCACTAACCCGGGAGCTCTCCCCCTTACAGATACGCAGTATTTT. It is translated as CASTNPGALPLTDTQYF.

This clonotype was seen a few times. The rearrangement links TRBV7-8 to TRBJ2-1, with D maybe TRBD2 (6 bases). Germline-derived CDR1 and CDR2 are SGHVS and FQNEAQ. This CDR3 has 13 residues. With 5 bases removed from V and 7 bases from J, the gap between germline ends came to 12 bases. The CDR3 protein is CASSRRGENEQFF. CDR3 DNA: TGTGCCAGCAGCCGGAGGGGTGAGAATGAGCAGTTCTTC.

This clonotype was detected only a few times. The chain employs TRBV20-1 and TRBJ2-7; D is perhaps TRBD1 (6 bases). V was trimmed by 3 bases and J by 6 bases, leaving 24 bases between them. This CDR3 has 16 residues. The V gene's germline CDR1 is DFQATT and CDR2 SNEGSKA (reference sequence). The CDR3 loop reads CSAREAHHHQGIEQYF. CDR3 DNA sequence: TGCAGTGCTAGGGAAGCCCACCACCACCAGGGGATCGAGCAGTACTTC.

There are many counts of this clonotype. The J gene is TRBJ2-7, the V gene TRBV4-1; 11 bases match TRBD1. After removal of 4 bases from V and 5 bases from J, the junction contained 7 bases not matched to a gene. Germline V gene lookup returns CDR1 MGHRA and CDR2 YSYEKL. CDR3 size: 15 residues. The DNA of the CDR3 is TGCGCCAGCAGCCGAGATCCGGGACAGGGGGACGAGCAGTACTTC. The encoded protein is CASSRDPGQGDEQYF.

This clonotype was detected only a few times. The chain joins TRBV6-1 to TRBJ2-2; the match to TRBD1 covers 9 bases. The CDR3 runs 19 residues. CDR1 is MNHNS and CDR2 is SASEGT in the germline V gene. The ends lost 2 bases at V and 4 bases at J; junction bases unmatched: 14. The CDR3 loop reads CASSEQVGQGFRLTGELFF. In DNA, the CDR3 is TGTGCCAGCAGTGAACAGGTGGGACAGGGCTTTCGTCTCACCGGGGAGCTGTTTTTT.

At least ten counts were recorded for this clonotype. The chain carries TRBV11-3 and TRBJ2-7; 10 bases align to TRBD2. Germline assignment: CDR1 SGHNT and CDR2 YENEEA. This CDR3 spans 15 amino acids. V shed 1 base, J shed 6 bases, and the junction held 6 bases outside the gene matches. CDR3 coding DNA: TGTGCCAGCAGCTTAGTGCTAGCGGGAGATGCCGAGCAGTACTTC. Encoded protein: CASSLVLAGDAEQYF.